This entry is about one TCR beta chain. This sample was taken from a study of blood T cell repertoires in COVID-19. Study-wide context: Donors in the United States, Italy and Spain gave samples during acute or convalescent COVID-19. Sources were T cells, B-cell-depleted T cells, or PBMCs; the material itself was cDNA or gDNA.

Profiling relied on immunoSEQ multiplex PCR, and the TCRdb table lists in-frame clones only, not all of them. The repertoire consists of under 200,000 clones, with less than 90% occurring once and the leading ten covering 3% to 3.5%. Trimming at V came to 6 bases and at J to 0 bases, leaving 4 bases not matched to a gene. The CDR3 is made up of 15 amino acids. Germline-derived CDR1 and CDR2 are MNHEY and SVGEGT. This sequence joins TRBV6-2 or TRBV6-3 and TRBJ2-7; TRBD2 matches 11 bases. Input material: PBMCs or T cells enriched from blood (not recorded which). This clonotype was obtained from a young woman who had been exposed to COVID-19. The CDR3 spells CASSPGTSGSYEQYF. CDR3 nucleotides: TGTGCCAGCAGCCCCGGGACTAGCGGCTCCTACGAGCAGTACTTC.